Here is one T cell receptor (beta chain) with its context. As yet, its antigen is unknown. These data belong to a study of cytomegalovirus exposure and HLA in healthy donors. Study observations and caveats: Rare TCR sequences predominated, though certain public TCRs were found in many donors. In a later analysis, HLA-associated beta chains showed higher expansion and lower generation probabilities than comparable chains. Follow-up analysis later connected one missense variant in DCLRE1C with trimming of TCR beta V- and J-genes.

In the PCR, 60 Vbeta and 13 Jbeta primers were used. Original processing notes: A later analysis counted about 80 million unique TCR beta chains, around 12 million shared. Generated by immunoSEQ multiplex PCR, the TCRdb table keeps only in-frame clones and is missing some. V and J calls and clone size are as listed in that table; D and trimming were resolved from the DNA. The repertoire holds about 180,000 clones, more than 65% seen once, with 1.3% in the top ten. The CDR3 covers 17 residues. CDR1 and CDR2 (germline): SEHNR, FQNEAQ (reference sequence). The V gene end was trimmed by 6 bases and the J gene end by 3 bases; junction bases not matched to a gene: 14.

Sample: PBMCs. This TCR derives from a man aged 25-45 years in good health and CMV-seronegative. V usage is TRBV7-9 and J usage is TRBJ2-1; the match to TRBD2 covers 7 bases. CDR3 sequence (DNA): TGTGCCAGCAGTTCAGGAGATAGCGGGTACGTCTACAATGAGCAGTTCTTC. Encoded protein: CASSSGDSGYVYNEQFF. The full variable domain, completed using reference TRBV7-9 and TRBJ2-1, is DTGVSQNPRHKITKRGQNVTFRCDPISEHNRLYWYRQTLGQGPEFLTYFQNEAQLEKSRLLSDRFSAERPKGSFSTLEIQRTEQGDSAMYLCASSSGDSGYVYNEQFFGPGTRLTVL.